Many counts were recorded for the clone carrying this T cell receptor (beta chain). Antigen specificity is unknown. The data derive from a study of regulatory T cells in long-lasting Graves disease. Study results and caveats: Patients with persistent Graves' had lower TCR diversity than newly diagnosed patients.

Relying on iRepertoire HTBI primers and Arm-PCR of CDR3 regions, the team built TCR beta libraries. TCRdb re-derived calls from the multiplex PCR reads in MiXCR, one entry per CDR3 protein. In the table there are about 520,000 distinct CDR3 sequences, 12% of which are singletons. The time point: newly diagnosed GD, antithyroid drugs for less than 3 months. The TCR library was prepared using RNA isolated from PBMCs. Germline-derived CDR1 and CDR2 are DFQATT and SNEGSKA (reference sequence). This CDR3 spans 15 amino acids. The trim removed 4 bases at V and 0 bases at J, leaving 6 bases unmatched. These data were likewise used in another study, on T cells in Graves' hyperthyroidism and ophthalmopathy. Per that paper: Exclusion of a patient resulted from uncontrolled infection, other autoimmune disease, pregnancy or lactation.

The chain employs TRBV20-1 and TRBJ2-4, with 7 positions matching TRBD1. This sequence originates from a woman aged 25 to 39 with Graves disease. The specimen comprised peripheral blood mononuclear cells (PBMCs), sampled at new diagnosis, from a patient treated with antithyroid drugs. The CDR3 here is CSAISTGRAKNIQYF. The CDR3 bases are TGCAGTGCTATATCGACAGGGCGAGCCAAAAACATTCAGTACTTC.